Listed below are T cell receptor beta chains from one sample, sequenced in a study of cytomegalovirus exposure and HLA in healthy donors. TCRdb's table, derived via immunoSEQ multiplex PCR, lists solely in-frame clones and lacks some. The table has about 73,000 clones, about 95% seen once. Sequences were obtained from PBMCs. The origin of the receptors is a man in his late teens or twenties in good health and CMV-seronegative. Each CDR3 is given with its conserved first and last residue. The D gene is left open where the match is weak. The size field is filled for only some rows; it gives once, few, many or a size class.

J,D,size,V,DNA,CDR3
TRBJ2-3,.,.,TRBV9,TGTGCCAGCAGCGTAGCCGCGAGCTTGGCAGATACGCAGTATTTT,CASSVAASLADTQYF
TRBJ1-2,TRBD1,.,TRBV7-9,TGTGCCAGCAGCTTAGGGGACAGGAGTACCTATGGCTACACCTTC,CASSLGDRSTYGYTF
TRBJ2-7,TRBD2,once,TRBV5-4,TGTGCCAGCAGCCACGGGGGGACTGTACCTTTTTACCACGAGCAGTACTTC,CASSHGGTVPFYHEQYF
TRBJ2-7,TRBD1,.,TRBV29-1,TGCAGCGTGGCCGGACAGGGAATCTACGAGCAGTACTTC,CSVAGQGIYEQYF
TRBJ1-6,TRBD1,once,TRBV6-1,TGTGCCAGCAGTGTAGACAGGGGTTCACCCCTCCACTTT,CASSVDRGSPLHF
TRBJ2-5,.,.,TRBV20-1,TGCAGTGCTAGCGGTAAAGAGACCCAGTACTTC,CSASGKETQYF
TRBJ1-5,.,.,TRBV19,TGTGCCAGTACCGCAACCCAGGGAGGGAATCAGCCCCAGCATTTT,CASTATQGGNQPQHF
TRBJ2-7,TRBD1,.,TRBV5-1,TGCGCCAGCAGCTTGGCCCAGACAGGGGCCCCCTACGAGCAGTACTTC,CASSLAQTGAPYEQYF
TRBJ2-7,.,.,TRBV30,TGTGCCTGGACCCATAGTAATTCCTACGAGCAGTACTTC,CAWTHSNSYEQYF
TRBJ2-1,.,once,TRBV6-1,TGTGCCAGCAACCAAGTAGTTGGGAGGCGGAATGAGCAGTTCTTC,CASNQVVGRRNEQFF
TRBJ1-2,TRBD1,.,TRBV19,TGTGCCAGTAAGCCCACAGGGGGGTATGGCTACACCTTC,CASKPTGGYGYTF
TRBJ1-3,.,.,TRBV7-8,TGTGCCAGCAGCTTAGCCCGGGATGGTGGAAACACCATATATTTT,CASSLARDGGNTIYF
TRBJ2-7,TRBD1,.,TRBV2,TGTGCCAGCAGGTCCCGGGACAGGATCGTCACTAGGGAGCAGTACTTC,CASRSRDRIVTREQYF
TRBJ1-2,TRBD1,.,TRBV4-1,TGCGCCAGCAGCCAAGATAAGGGACAGGGTGAATTAAACTATGGCTACACCTTC,CASSQDKGQGELNYGYTF
TRBJ2-1,TRBD1,.,TRBV27,TGTGCCAGCAGTTTCACCGGGACAGGGGGCCTGTCCAATGAGCAGTTCTTC,CASSFTGTGGLSNEQFF
TRBJ2-1,.,.,TRBV7-3,TGTGCCAGCAGCTTAACAATTCGCGGTCTGAACAATGAGCAGTTCTTC,CASSLTIRGLNNEQFF
TRBJ2-1,.,.,TRBV2,TGTGCCAGCTGCAGGGGTTACAATGAGCAGTTCTTC,CASCRGYNEQFF
TRBJ2-5,TRBD1,.,TRBV29-1,TGCAGCCACGGGACAGGGGATGTGGAGACCCAGTACTTC,CSHGTGDVETQYF
TRBJ1-1,.,.,TRBV27,TGTGCCAGCAGTTTGAGAGGATTGAACACTGAAGCTTTCTTT,CASSLRGLNTEAFF
TRBJ2-3,TRBD2,once,TRBV6-4,TGTGCCAGCAGTGAGGGGACTAGCGGGGGCACAGATACGCAGTATTTT,CASSEGTSGGTDTQYF
TRBJ1-1,.,.,TRBV5-1,TGCGCCAGCAGCTCGGTCCCGAACACTGAAGCTTTCTTT,CASSSVPNTEAFF
TRBJ2-5,TRBD2,.,TRBV2,TGTGCCAGTGGGGGGGTGGGGGAAGAGACCCAGTACTTC,CASGGVGEETQYF
TRBJ2-7,.,once,TRBV13,TGTGCCAGCAGCCCGACAATACAGGGTGGGAACGAGCAGTACTTC,CASSPTIQGGNEQYF
TRBJ1-2,TRBD1,.,TRBV7-9,TGTGCCAGCAACTTAAGGCAGGGGGCCCACGGCTATGGCTACACCTTC,CASNLRQGAHGYGYTF
TRBJ2-7,.,.,TRBV27,TGTGCCAGCAGTCCACAGGGCCCTAGCCCCTACGAGCAGTACTTC,CASSPQGPSPYEQYF
TRBJ2-3,TRBD2,.,TRBV7-2,TGTGCCAGCAGCACTTCGGGACTAGCGGGGGGGCGAGCAGATACGCAGTATTTT,CASSTSGLAGGRADTQYF
TRBJ1-5,.,.,TRBV5-6,TGTGCCAGCAGCAGTGGACAGTTATATAGCAATCAGCCCCAGCATTTT,CASSSGQLYSNQPQHF
TRBJ1-4,.,.,TRBV19,TGTGCCAGTACGCCTGATAGTCGGGAAAAACTGTTTTTT,CASTPDSREKLFF
TRBJ2-5,.,.,TRBV28,TGTGCCAGCAGCCGCCAAGAGACCCAGTACTTC,CASSRQETQYF
TRBJ2-3,TRBD2,.,TRBV5-4,TGTGCCAGCAGCGATACTAGCGGGGGGCTCTGGAGCACAGATACGCAGTATTTT,CASSDTSGGLWSTDTQYF
TRBJ2-7,.,.,TRBV30,TGTGCCTGGAGTGTACGACAACCTGGCGAGCAGTACTTC,CAWSVRQPGEQYF
TRBJ2-1,TRBD1,.,TRBV27,TGTGCCAGCAGTTTAACAGGGGGCAATGAGCAGTTCTTC,CASSLTGGNEQFF
TRBJ1-2,.,.,TRBV5-1,TGCGCCAGCAAGCCCGGGACTTCCTATGGCTACACCTTC,CASKPGTSYGYTF
TRBJ2-3,.,.,TRBV15,TGTGCCACCGGGATTAGGGGGGGAAGCACAGATACGCAGTATTTT,CATGIRGGSTDTQYF
TRBJ2-7,.,.,TRBV30,TGTGCCTGTGTAGCGGTGTACGAGCAGTACTTC,CACVAVYEQYF
TRBJ2-7,.,.,TRBV9,TGTGCCAGCAGCGTAGGAGGATTTAATTCCTACGAGCAGTACTTC,CASSVGGFNSYEQYF
TRBJ1-2,.,.,TRBV27,TGTGCCAGCAGTTTTCTCTTCCTCGGAGGAGTCTATGGCTACACCTTC,CASSFLFLGGVYGYTF
TRBJ2-1,TRBD2,.,TRBV2,TGTGCCAGCAGTGAAGCGGGACCGGTAGCGGGGGGTCTCAATGAGCAGTTCTTC,CASSEAGPVAGGLNEQFF
TRBJ2-7,TRBD1,once,TRBV5-1,TGCGCCAGCAGCCGAGGACAGGACTACGAGCAGTACTTC,CASSRGQDYEQYF
TRBJ1-1,.,.,TRBV5-1,TGCGCCAGCAGCCCCGGTGGTTCGGGATTGAACACTGAAGCTTTCTTT,CASSPGGSGLNTEAFF
TRBJ2-7,.,.,TRBV2,TGTGCCAGCAGCCTTACAACCTACGAGCAGTACTTC,CASSLTTYEQYF
TRBJ2-2,TRBD1,once,TRBV5-1,TGCGCCAGCAGCCCGGACGGGACAGGAATTCCCGGGGAGCTGTTTTTT,CASSPDGTGIPGELFF
TRBJ2-7,TRBD2,.,TRBV25-1,TGTGCCAGCCGTGTCGGGGGGAGCCACGAGCAGTACTTC,CASRVGGSHEQYF
TRBJ2-7,TRBD1,.,TRBV5-1,TGCGCCAGCAGCTTGACAGGGGCCTACGAGCAGTACTTC,CASSLTGAYEQYF
TRBJ1-3,TRBD1,.,TRBV7-9,TGTGCCAGCAGCTTGGGATTTACAGGGGATGGAAACACCATATATTTT,CASSLGFTGDGNTIYF
TRBJ2-5,TRBD1,.,TRBV13,TGTGCCAGCAGACCAGGGGGTCTGGGGGAGACCCAGTACTTC,CASRPGGLGETQYF
TRBJ2-7,.,.,TRBV28,TGTGCCAGCAGCCCTGGGGCCCCCTACGAGCAGTACTTC,CASSPGAPYEQYF
TRBJ1-4,.,.,TRBV28,TGTGCCAGCACCTCGGGATCCCGTGTTGAAAAACTGTTTTTT,CASTSGSRVEKLFF